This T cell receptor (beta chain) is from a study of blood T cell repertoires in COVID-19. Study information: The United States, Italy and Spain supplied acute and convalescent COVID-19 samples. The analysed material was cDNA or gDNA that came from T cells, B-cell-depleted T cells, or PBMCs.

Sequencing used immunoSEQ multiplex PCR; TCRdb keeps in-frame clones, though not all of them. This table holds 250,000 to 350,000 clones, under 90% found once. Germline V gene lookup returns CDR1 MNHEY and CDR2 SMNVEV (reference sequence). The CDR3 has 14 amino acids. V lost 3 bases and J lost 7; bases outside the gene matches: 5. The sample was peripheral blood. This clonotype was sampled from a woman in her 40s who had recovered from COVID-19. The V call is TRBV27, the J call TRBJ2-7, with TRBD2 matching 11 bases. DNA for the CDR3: TGTGCCAGCAGTTTCGGGACTAGCGGTGTAGAGCAGTACTTC. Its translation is CASSFGTSGVEQYF.